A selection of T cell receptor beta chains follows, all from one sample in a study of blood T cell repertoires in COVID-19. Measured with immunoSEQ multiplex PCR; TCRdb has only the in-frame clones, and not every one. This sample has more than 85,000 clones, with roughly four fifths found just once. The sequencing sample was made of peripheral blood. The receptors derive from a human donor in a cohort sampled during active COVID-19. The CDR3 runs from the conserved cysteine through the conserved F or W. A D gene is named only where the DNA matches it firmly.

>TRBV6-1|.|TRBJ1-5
TGTGCCAGCAGTGGGCGTTTAGGAAGGAGTAGCAATCAGCCCCAGCATTTT
CASSGRLGRSSNQPQHF
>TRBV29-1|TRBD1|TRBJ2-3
TGCAGCGTTGGTGGGACAGGGAGCACAGATACGCAGTATTTT
CSVGGTGSTDTQYF
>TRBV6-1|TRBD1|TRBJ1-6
TGTGCCAGCAGTGAGGACAGGGGATGGTCACCCCTCCACTTT
CASSEDRGWSPLHF
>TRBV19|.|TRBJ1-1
TGTGCCAGTAGTCTCGTCGGACAGTTGAACACTGAAGCTTTCTTT
CASSLVGQLNTEAFF
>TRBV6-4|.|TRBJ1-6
TGTGCCAGCAGAGGAACAGGCCCGGATAATTCACCCCTCCACTTT
CASRGTGPDNSPLHF
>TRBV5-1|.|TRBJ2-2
TGCGCCAGCAGCTCCGGACAGCTTAACACCGGGGAGCTGTTTTTT
CASSSGQLNTGELFF
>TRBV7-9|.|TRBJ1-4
TGTGCCAGCAGCAAAACCGGGCTAGGGGCAACTAATGAAAAACTGTTTTTT
CASSKTGLGATNEKLFF
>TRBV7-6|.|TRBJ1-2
TGTGCCAGCAGCTTAACGTCGGGGATTAACTATGGCTACACCTTC
CASSLTSGINYGYTF
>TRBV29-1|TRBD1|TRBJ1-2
TGCAGCGTGGTCGGACAGGGGTCCTATGGCTACACCTTC
CSVVGQGSYGYTF
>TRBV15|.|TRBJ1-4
TGTGCCACCAGCAGAGATCCCCCAGGGGCGGGTGAAAAACTGTTTTTT
CATSRDPPGAGEKLFF
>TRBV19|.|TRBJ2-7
TGTGCCAGTAGTATCAGCCGGGGTCTCTACGAGCAGTACTTC
CASSISRGLYEQYF
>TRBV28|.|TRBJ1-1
TGTGCCACCATTTCGACAGGGAACACTGAAGCTTTCTTT
CATISTGNTEAFF
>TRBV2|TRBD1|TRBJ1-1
TGTGCCAGCAGCGGACAGGGCGCAAACACTGAAGCTTTCTTT
CASSGQGANTEAFF